This T cell receptor beta chain was sequenced during a study of T-cell reconstitution after alpha-beta-depleted transplantation in children. Researchers prepared the TCRbeta library using unique molecular identifiers, the study reports. Each CDR3 protein gets one entry after TCRdb re-called the PCR reads with MiXCR. The sample has some 830,000 distinct CDR3 sequences; around 17% are singletons. About this clonotype itself: The antigen is not known.

Notes on the study in general: By about two months after transplant, alpha-beta T cells reportedly arose from several hundred graft clones that had expanded. Surviving recipient T cells and intrathymic progenitors accounted for some patients' high TCRbeta diversity at day 60. Hyperexpanded clones declined; after one year, newly produced T cells mostly supplied diversity.

The V end lost 5 bases, the J end lost 5 bases, and 9 bases lay between the germline ends. Looked up from germline, CDR1 is SQVTM and CDR2 is ANQGSEA. The CDR3 extends over 12 amino acids. This TCR was recovered from a male patient younger than 18 who had a stem cell transplant for acute lymphoblastic leukemia, so the T cells may come from the graft donor. The sequencing used PBMCs, mostly from graft donor cells, collected 360 days after TCRalphabeta/CD19-depleted stem cell transplant. The V gene is TRBV29-1, the J gene TRBJ2-2, with D possibly matching TRBD2 (6 bases). The CDR3 nucleotides are TGCAGCGTTCACCGGGAGACCGGGGAGCTGTTTTTT. It translates to CSVHRETGELFF.